The source of this TCR beta chain is a study of T cells after yellow fever vaccination. The study, taken as a whole, reports: FACS-sorted repertoires could contain abundant clonotypes contaminating from the bulk population.

The CDR3 totals 12 residues. The germline V and J ends were trimmed by 3 bases and 8 bases, with 10 bases remaining between them. Germline CDR1 SQVTM, CDR2 ANQGSEA. MiXCR, applied by TCRdb to the 5' RACE reads, yields one record per CDR3 protein. Of 250,000 or so distinct CDR3 sequences detected, roughly 3.7% appear once; the ten largest clones hold 15% to 20%. This clonotype was observed many times. Its antigen is as yet unknown. The V gene is TRBV29-1, the J gene TRBJ2-2; D might be TRBD2 (6 bases). This clonotype originated in a man aged 18 to 29 who received the YFV17D yellow fever vaccine. This specimen was PBMCs, taken 15 days after the yellow fever booster vaccination. CDR3 nucleotide sequence: TGCAGCGTTGATAGGGGACTGGGGGAGCTGTTTTTT. Amino acids: CSVDRGLGELFF.